Shown below are 21 T cell receptor beta chains from a single sample sequenced in a study of CD4 T cell repertoires in COVID-19. Assay: immunoSEQ multiplex PCR; the TCRdb copy retains only in-frame clones and omits some. The sample lists about 75,000 clones, about 80% occurring once. The sequencing here drew on CD4+ T cells from peripheral blood, taken after recovery from COVID-19. The receptors originated from a human donor who had COVID-19.

CDR3 region: CASASQGANTGELFF. As DNA, the CDR3 is TGTGCCAGCGCCTCACAGGGGGCGAACACCGGGGAGCTGTTTTTT. The chain joins TRBV19 to TRBJ2-2, with 8 bases fitting TRBD1. V lost 9 bases to trimming and J lost 0 bases; unmatched junction nucleotides: 6. Germline V lookup: CDR1 LNHDA, CDR2 SQIVND (reference sequence). The CDR3 extends over 15 amino acids.

The chain links TRBV18 to TRBJ1-4; 7 bases fit TRBD1. Trimming at V came to 3 bases and at J to 8 bases, leaving 9 bases not matched to a gene. Germline V lookup: CDR1 KGHSH, CDR2 LQKENI. The CDR3 has 15 residues. In DNA, the CDR3 is TGTGCCAGCTCACCTAACAGGGGCAACGCAGAAAAACTGTTTTTT. It translates to CASSPNRGNAEKLFF.

V usage is TRBV20-1 and J usage is TRBJ2-5; 13 bases agree with TRBD2. The CDR3 has 15 amino acids. With V trimmed by 3 bases and J by 5 bases, 6 bases remained unmatched. The germline gives CDR1 DFQATT, CDR2 SNEGSKA (reference sequence). In nucleotides, the CDR3 is TGCAGTGCTAGTCGGACTAGCGGGGGAGGGGAGACCCAGTACTTC. Residues: CSASRTSGGGETQYF.

The gene calls are TRBV3-1 (or the pseudogene TRBV3-2) and TRBJ2-7, with D unresolved. The CDR3 has 15 residues. Between the trimmed V and J ends, which lost 2 bases and 4 bases, there was a span of 15 bases. Germline V CDR1 and CDR2: LGHDT, YNNKEL (reference sequence). The CDR3 reads CASSQKKTHIYEQYF. CDR3 DNA: TGTGCCAGCAGCCAAAAAAAGACACATATTTACGAGCAGTACTTC.

The chain recombines TRBV10-3 with TRBJ2-1; D not resolved. Germline CDR1 ENHRY, CDR2 SYGVKD. The CDR3 is made up of 12 amino acids. V was clipped by 0 bases and J by 10 bases, with 7 bases between them. CDR3 bases: TGTGCCATCAGTGAGTCGTCGCGGGAGCAGTTCTTC. As protein: CAISESSREQFF.

This chain connects TRBV10-3 to TRBJ1-2, with D unclear. CDR1 and CDR2 from the germline V gene are ENHRY and SYGVKD. CDR3 length equals 13 residues. Trimming took 4 bases from V and 4 from J, leaving 10 bases between them. This CDR3 reads CAISAGSTYGYTF. Here the CDR3 DNA reads TGTGCCATCAGTGCGGGCAGCACCTATGGCTACACCTTC.

The chain combines TRBV7-9 with TRBJ2-3, with a tentative D call TRBD2 (6 bases). The CDR3 is 13 residues long. Germline V lookup: CDR1 SEHNR, CDR2 FQNEAQ (reference sequence). The V end lost 3 bases, the J end lost 5 bases, and 9 bases lay between the germline ends. The CDR3 DNA sequence: TGTGCCAGCAGCTTGGACGGGGGAGATACGCAGTATTTT. Protein: CASSLDGGDTQYF.

V and J are TRBV11-2 and TRBJ2-3; TRBD2 aligns across 12 bases. The V segment lost 1 base and the J segment 4 bases; nucleotides outside the gene matches: 0. Germline loops: CDR1 SGHAT, CDR2 FQNNGV. The CDR3 has 15 amino acids. The CDR3, as DNA: TGTGCCAGCAGCTTAGGACTAGCGGGAGCAGATACGCAGTATTTT. The encoded protein is CASSLGLAGADTQYF.

This chain links TRBV27 with TRBJ1-4; 8 nucleotides match TRBD1. Germline V CDR1 and CDR2: MNHEY, SMNVEV (reference sequence). The CDR3 extends over 15 amino acids. With V trimmed by 4 bases and J by 1 base, 2 bases remained unmatched. The CDR3 sequence: CASSSTGGTNEKLFF. DNA of the CDR3: TGTGCCAGCAGTTCTACAGGGGGAACTAATGAAAAACTGTTTTTT.

The chain uses TRBV7-2 and TRBJ2-3; TRBD2 aligns across 9 bases. With V trimmed by 5 bases and J by 4 bases, 7 bases remained unmatched. The CDR3 consists of 15 residues. The germline CDR1 and CDR2 sequences are SGHTA and FQGNSA. CDR3 sequence (DNA): TGTGCCAGCAGCGGGAGGACTAGCGTTTCAGATACGCAGTATTTT. Translated, it gives CASSGRTSVSDTQYF.

This chain links TRBV18 with TRBJ2-3; D may be TRBD1 (6 bases). Germline loops: CDR1 KGHSH, CDR2 LQKENI. V lost 3 bases and J lost 4, with 11 bases in between. This CDR3 is built from 14 residues. The CDR3 sequence: CASSPDRKADTQYF. The CDR3 DNA reads TGTGCCAGCTCACCGGACAGAAAGGCAGATACGCAGTATTTT.

This clone was seen only once. The chain is built from TRBV7-2 and TRBJ2-5, with D uncertain. Germline V gene lookup returns CDR1 SGHTA and CDR2 FQGNSA. The CDR3 extends over 12 amino acids. V shed 5 bases and J shed 5 bases, with 9 bases lying between them. The CDR3: CASSPTTETQYF. The CDR3 region has the DNA TGTGCCAGCAGCCCGACCACGGAGACCCAGTACTTC.

The chain carries TRBV28 and TRBJ2-5, with TRBD1 matching over 8 bases. Looked up from germline, CDR1 is MDHEN and CDR2 is SYDVKM. The junction had 11 bases not matched to a gene; V was cut back by 9 bases and J by 5 bases. This CDR3 comprises 14 residues. The CDR3 loop is CASRTQGAHETQYF. The CDR3, as DNA: TGTGCCAGTCGGACTCAGGGGGCGCACGAGACCCAGTACTTC.

This clone has a handful of counts. This chain joins TRBV19 and TRBJ1-2; D is unresolved. The CDR3 covers 12 residues. Germline V gene sequence: CDR1 LNHDA, CDR2 SQIVND (reference sequence). V lost 9 bases and J lost 7, with 15 bases in between. The CDR3 DNA follows: TGTGCCAGCCAGACACCGCCCAGTGGCTACACCTTC. This sequence encodes CASQTPPSGYTF.

The CDR3 protein is CASSESQGYGNTIYF. The CDR3 nucleotides are TGTGCCAGCAGTGAGTCCCAGGGCTATGGAAACACCATATATTTT. The chain has TRBV2 and TRBJ1-3; maybe TRBD1 (5 bases). CDR1 SNHLY and CDR2 FYNNEI come from the germline V gene. The CDR3 consists of 15 residues. Trimming pared 3 bases from V and 3 bases from J, leaving 12 bases between.

The chain uses TRBV5-5 and TRBJ2-5, with 10 bases aligning to TRBD1. This CDR3 has 16 amino acids. The germline CDR1 and CDR2 sequences are SGHKS and YYEKEE (reference sequence). V shed 5 bases and J 1 base; nucleotides not matched to a gene: 8. CDR3 coding DNA: TGTGCCAGCAGTTCCGCTGGGACAGGGGTCCAAGAGACCCAGTACTTC. Amino acids: CASSSAGTGVQETQYF.

The V call is TRBV3-1 (or the pseudogene TRBV3-2), the J call TRBJ1-4; D is undetermined. Germline lookup yields CDR1 LGHDT and CDR2 YNNKEL (reference sequence). The germline V and J ends were trimmed by 4 bases and 1 base, with 13 bases remaining between them. This CDR3 is 16 amino acids long. The CDR3 nucleotides are TGTGCCAGCAGCCCTTCCATCAGACAAACTAATGAAAAACTGTTTTTT. Amino acids: CASSPSIRQTNEKLFF.

The V and J genes are TRBV6-5 and TRBJ1-4, with D perhaps matching TRBD1 (6 bases). CDR1 and CDR2 (germline): MNHEY, SVGAGI. The CDR3 is 12 residues long. Trimming stripped 9 bases from V and 7 bases from J, with 12 bases between. The CDR3 spells CASQGMTEKLFF. CDR3 nucleotides: TGTGCCAGTCAGGGGATGACTGAAAAACTGTTTTTT.

The chain carries TRBV19 and TRBJ1-1, with 7 bases identical to TRBD1. This CDR3 is built from 14 residues. The germline gives CDR1 LNHDA, CDR2 SQIVND (reference sequence). J gave up 1 base and V 8 bases, and 7 bases lay outside the gene matches. The CDR3 protein is CASQSGTANTEAFF. The CDR3 coding sequence is TGTGCCAGTCAGTCCGGGACAGCGAACACTGAAGCTTTCTTT.

The chain combines TRBV5-1 with TRBJ2-7; D is uncertain. The CDR3 loop spans 14 amino acids. V was cut by 2 bases and J by 4 bases, with 13 bases left in between. Looked up from germline, CDR1 is SGHRS and CDR2 is YFSETQ. CDR3 region: CASSFSAQSYEQYF. CDR3 sequence (DNA): TGCGCCAGCAGCTTCTCGGCTCAGTCTTACGAGCAGTACTTC.

The rearrangement links TRBV3-1 (or the pseudogene TRBV3-2) to TRBJ2-1, with 8 bases lining up with TRBD2. The V gene end was trimmed by 0 bases and the J gene end by 5 bases; junction bases not matched to a gene: 3. This CDR3 has 15 residues. CDR1 is LGHDT and CDR2 is YNNKEL in the germline V gene (reference sequence). CDR3 loop: CASSQDPAGDNEQFF. The CDR3 DNA sequence: TGTGCCAGCAGCCAAGATCCAGCGGGAGACAATGAGCAGTTCTTC.